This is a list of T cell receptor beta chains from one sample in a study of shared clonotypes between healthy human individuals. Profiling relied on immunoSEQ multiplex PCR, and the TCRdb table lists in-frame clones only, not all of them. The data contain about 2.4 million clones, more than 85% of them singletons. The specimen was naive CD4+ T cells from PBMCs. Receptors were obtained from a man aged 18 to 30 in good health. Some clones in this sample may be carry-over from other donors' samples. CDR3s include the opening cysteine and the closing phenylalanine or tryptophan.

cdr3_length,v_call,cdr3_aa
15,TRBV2,CASKPGLAGGGEQYF
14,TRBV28,CASSPRTGEGGYTF
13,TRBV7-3,CASSLRDSFEQFF
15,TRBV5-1,CASSLGDRDGHEQFF
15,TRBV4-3,CASSQDLLQGAPPSF
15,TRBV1,CTSSQKGGGGYEQYF
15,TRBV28,CASSFPGHSNQPQHF
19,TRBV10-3,CAISEAGTSGIGGQETQYF
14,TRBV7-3,CASSLAGVENEQFF
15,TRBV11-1,CASSTSASSYNEQFF
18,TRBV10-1,CASSEVAASGRIQETQYF
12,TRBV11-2,CASSLVNYEQYF
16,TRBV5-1,CASRFRGDRVGETQYF
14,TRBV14,CASSQGGVVEKLFF
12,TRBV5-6,CASSLGSSGYTF
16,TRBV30,CAWSVGSGTNTGELFF
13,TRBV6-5,CASSYGPSYEQYF
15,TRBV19,CASSLGGLANYEQYF
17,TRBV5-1,CASSLGLAGGHYNEQFF
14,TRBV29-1,CSVGPSGSTDTQYF
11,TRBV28,CASRDYNEQFF
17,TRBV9,CASSVGLGGSNTGELFF
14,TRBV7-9,CASSLLVPGYGYTF
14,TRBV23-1,CASSHTREGDEQYF
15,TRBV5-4,CASSIGKPGGNTIYF
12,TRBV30,CAWASRKETQYF
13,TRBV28,CATYTGMNTEAFF
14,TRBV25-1,CASSGTISNSPLHF
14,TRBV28,CAIAPPLSYNEQFF
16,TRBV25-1,CASSEWAAGVYNEQFF
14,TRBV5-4,CASSPRRDNYGYTF
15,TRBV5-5,CASSLVSSGQETQYF
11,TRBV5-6,CASSVPGEQYF
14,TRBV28,CASSTGGSYNEQFF
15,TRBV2,CASLPPGGASYEQYF
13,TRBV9,CASSVGRVYEQYF
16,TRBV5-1,CASSLGRAGMSTEAFF
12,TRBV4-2,CASSQNKETQYF
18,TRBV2,CASSEGSRASWYNEKLFF
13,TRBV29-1,CSVEGTPRNEQYF
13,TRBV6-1,CASRAQENQPQHF
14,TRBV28,CASDIPPRNTEAFF
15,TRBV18,CASSPRGLSYNEQFF
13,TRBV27,CASSSIRTVEAFF
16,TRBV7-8,CASSLVLGWENTEAFF
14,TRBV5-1,CASSRGPEAYEQYF
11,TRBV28,CASSLQETQYF
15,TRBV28,CASSQQGAGTGELFF
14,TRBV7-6,CASSLAFNTGELFF
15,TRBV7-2,CASGKTSGRWETQYF
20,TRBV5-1,CASSLGRDRVMAGFTDTQYF
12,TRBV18,CASSQQEETQYF